The 23 T cell receptor beta chains reported below all come from one sample, sequenced in a study of T cells in Graves' hyperthyroidism and ophthalmopathy. It was RNA transcripts that yielded the amplified TCR beta CDR3 regions. HTBI primers were the set used in a first-round RT-PCR of the TCR CDR3. TCRdb reanalysed the multiplex PCR reads using MiXCR and keeps one entry per CDR3 protein. The profile shows about 160,000 distinct CDR3 sequences, approximately 9% of them singletons. What was sequenced was blood. These receptors originate from a woman aged 18-29 years with Graves' hyperthyroidism that later progressed to Graves' ophthalmopathy.

This clonotype was seen at least ten times. The chain combines TRBV2 with TRBJ2-7, with TRBD1 matching over 7 bases. This CDR3 region has 15 residues. Germline CDR1 is SNHLY and CDR2 is FYNNEI. With V trimmed by 5 bases and J by 7 bases, 14 bases remained unmatched. The chain's CDR3 is CASSPPDGWTGEQYF. The CDR3 coding sequence is TGTGCCAGCAGTCCACCAGACGGTTGGACAGGAGAGCAGTACTTC.

This clonotype showed up many times. The rearrangement uses TRBV2 and TRBJ1-5; perhaps TRBD1 as D (6 bases). V was pared by 4 bases and J by 1 base, with 8 bases between. The CDR3 covers 14 residues. Germline lookup yields CDR1 SNHLY and CDR2 FYNNEI. CDR3 DNA sequence: TGTGCCAGCAGTGCCGGACAGAGCAATCAGCCCCAGCATTTT. Translation gives CASSAGQSNQPQHF. The full variable domain, rest sourced from reference TRBV2 and TRBJ1-5, is EPEVTQTPSHQVTQMGQEVILRCVPISNHLYFYWYRQILGQKVEFLVSFYNNEISEKSEIFDDQFSVERPDGSNFTLKIRSTKLEDSAMYFCASSAGQSNQPQHFGDGTRLSIL.

This clonotype showed up just a few times. This rearrangement joins TRBV5-8 to TRBJ2-7, with D perhaps TRBD2 (5 bases). The CDR3 is 15 amino acids. The V gene's germline CDR1 is SGHTS and CDR2 YDEGEE. V was trimmed by 0 bases and J by 2 bases, leaving 12 bases between them. This CDR3 is CASSLAPGSTYEQYF. DNA for the CDR3: TGTGCCAGCAGCTTGGCCCCGGGATCCACCTACGAGCAGTACTTC.

This clonotype was detected ten times or more. The gene calls are TRBV6-1 and TRBJ1-5; D is undetermined. The CDR3 runs 14 residues. Germline CDR1 and CDR2: MNHNS and SASEGT. Trimming shortened V by 6 bases and J by 2 bases, and 11 bases separated the two germline ends. CDR3 sequence: CASSGLGGNQPQHF. Written as DNA, the CDR3 is TGTGCCAGCAGCGGGCTCGGAGGCAATCAGCCCCAGCATTTT.

This chain joins TRBV12-3 or TRBV12-4 and TRBJ2-7; D is undetermined. The CDR3 sequence is 13 residues long. V was shortened by 10 bases and J by 0 bases, with 13 bases between the two germline ends. Here the CDR3 reads CATAATDSYEQYF. CDR3 DNA: TGTGCCACCGCCGCGACTGACTCCTACGAGCAGTACTTC.

This clonotype was seen ten or more times. The chain has TRBV30 and TRBJ1-2; D uncertain. Looked up from germline, CDR1 is GTSNPN and CDR2 is SVGIG (reference sequence). Trimming took off 2 bases at V and 5 bases at J, with 15 bases between the two ends. The CDR3 loop spans 14 amino acids. Written as DNA, the CDR3 is TGTGCCTGGAGTCCCCGGGTGGCCTCGTATGGCTACACCTTC. It encodes CAWSPRVASYGYTF.

Points on this clonotype: This sequence may be a read error, since a much larger clone differs from it by one base. The chain links TRBV11-1 to TRBJ2-1; the D gene is possibly TRBD2 (6 bases). CDR1 and CDR2 (germline): SGHAT, FQDESV (reference sequence). The CDR3 length is 17 residues. The germline V and J ends were trimmed by 1 base and 4 bases, with 17 bases remaining between them. This CDR3 is CASSLGAMGLVYNEQFF. The CDR3 DNA follows: TGTGCCAGCAGCTTAGGAGCGATGGGACTCGTATACAATGAGCAGTTCTTC.

This CDR3 is CASSLTGTSGNTIYF. The CDR3 DNA follows: TGTGCCAGCAGCTTGACAGGGACCTCTGGAAACACCATATATTTT. The chain couples TRBV5-5 to TRBJ1-3; possibly TRBD1 for D (6 bases). This CDR3 is 15 amino acids long. Trimming took off 1 base at V and 0 bases at J, with 8 bases between the two ends. The V gene's germline CDR1 is SGHKS and CDR2 YYEKEE (reference sequence).

The count of this clonotype is one. The chain is built from TRBV7-2 and TRBJ2-3, with D possibly matching TRBD1 (5 bases). This CDR3 contains 14 residues. Per germline, CDR1 SGHTA and CDR2 FQGNSA. Trimming left V 4 bases short and J 3 bases short, with 11 bases between. The CDR3 sequence is CASSYLDITDTQYF. CDR3 bases: TGTGCCAGCAGCTACCTGGACATTACAGATACGCAGTATTTT.

The rearrangement uses TRBV3-1 and TRBJ2-5; TRBD1 or TRBD2 may be the D gene (5 bases each). Trimming took 2 bases from V and 5 from J, leaving 15 bases between them. Germline CDR1 LGHDT, CDR2 YNNKEL (reference sequence). The CDR3 contains 15 residues. The CDR3 protein is CASSQRGRAGETQYF. CDR3 sequence (DNA): TGTGCCAGCAGCCAACGGGGCAGGGCCGGGGAGACCCAGTACTTC.

This clonotype was counted only a few times. The chain has TRBV4-2 and TRBJ2-1; D may be TRBD1 (5 bases). This CDR3 contains 15 residues. Germline CDR1 reads LGHNA; CDR2 reads YNFKEQ. Between the trimmed V and J ends, which lost 4 bases and 3 bases, there was a span of 13 bases. CDR3 nucleotide sequence: TGTGCCAGCAGCCCACGAACAAGGGGCTACAATGAGCAGTTCTTC. This translates into CASSPRTRGYNEQFF.

This clonotype was seen repeatedly, ten times or more. V gene TRBV6-1 combines with J gene TRBJ1-5, with 10 bases aligning to TRBD1. From germline, CDR1 is MNHNS and CDR2 SASEGT. The CDR3 loop spans 16 amino acids. The V gene end was trimmed by 7 bases and the J gene end by 0 bases; junction bases not matched to a gene: 6. The CDR3 reads CASTLRDRGSNQPQHF. CDR3 nucleotide sequence: TGTGCCAGCACCCTCCGGGACAGGGGTAGCAATCAGCCCCAGCATTTT.

The rearrangement uses TRBV5-4 and TRBJ2-1; 8 bases map to TRBD2. The germline gives CDR1 SGHNT, CDR2 YYREEE (reference sequence). The junction had 7 bases not matched to a gene; V was cut back by 0 bases and J by 2 bases. The CDR3 is made up of 17 amino acids. The CDR3 DNA reads TGTGCCAGCAGCTTGGGGTCGGGGCGGGAGGCCTACAATGAGCAGTTCTTC. Its protein is CASSLGSGREAYNEQFF. The full variable domain, its missing parts supplied by reference TRBV5-4 and TRBJ2-1, is ETGVTQSPTHLIKTRGQQVTLRCSSQSGHNTVSWYQQALGQGPQFIFQYYREEENGRGNFPPRFSGLQFPNYSSELNVNALELDDSALYLCASSLGSGREAYNEQFFGPGTRLTVL.

This clonotype showed up many times. The CDR3 here is CASSFYREFNTEAFF. CDR3 sequence (DNA): TGTGCCAGCAGCTTTTATCGAGAATTTAACACTGAAGCTTTCTTT. This chain uses TRBV11-1 with TRBJ1-1, with D unclear. CDR1 and CDR2 (germline): SGHAT, FQDESV (reference sequence). CDR3 size: 15 residues. Trimming left V 3 bases short and J 2 bases short, with 13 bases between.

This clonotype was detected many times. The chain uses TRBV2 and TRBJ2-1; TRBD2 agrees at 10 bases. Per the germline V gene, CDR1 is SNHLY and CDR2 is FYNNEI. V shed 3 bases and J 4 bases; nucleotides not matched to a gene: 6. The CDR3 has 16 residues. Written as DNA, the CDR3 is TGTGCCAGCAGTGATCTTAGCGGGGGGTCTTACAATGAGCAGTTCTTC. It is translated as CASSDLSGGSYNEQFF.

This clonotype was seen repeatedly, ten times or more. The J gene is TRBJ1-5, the V gene TRBV30, with D tentatively TRBD1 (6 bases). Germline-derived CDR1 and CDR2 are GTSNPN and SVGIG (reference sequence). Trimming took 3 bases from V and 6 from J, leaving 12 bases between them. This CDR3 contains 13 residues. Here the CDR3 reads CAWRGGQGQPQHF. In nucleotides, the CDR3 is TGTGCCTGGAGGGGGGGGCAGGGTCAGCCCCAGCATTTT.

This clonotype came up a few times. The chain has TRBV15 and TRBJ2-5, with unresolved D. The V end lost 0 bases, the J end lost 3 bases, and 8 bases lay between the germline ends. The V gene's germline CDR1 is LNHNV and CDR2 YYDKDF (reference sequence). The CDR3 covers 14 residues. CDR3 region: CATSRDGGKETQYF. The CDR3 DNA sequence: TGTGCCACCAGCAGAGATGGCGGAAAAGAGACCCAGTACTTC.

This clonotype was observed many times. This rearrangement joins TRBV29-1 to TRBJ2-1; tentatively, D is TRBD1 (6 bases). Trimming took off 6 bases at V and 7 bases at J, with 16 bases between the two ends. This CDR3 is 13 amino acids long. Germline V CDR1 and CDR2: SQVTM, ANQGSEA. DNA for the CDR3: TGCAGCGTCGATGGGGGCTCCCTGAATGAGCAGTTCTTC. Amino acids: CSVDGGSLNEQFF.

The V call is TRBV5-6, the J call TRBJ2-5; 7 positions match TRBD2. Losses at the gene ends were 4 bases for V and 3 bases for J; bases not matched to a gene: 9. The CDR3 runs to 15 residues. CDR1 SGHDT and CDR2 YYEEEE come from the germline V gene. The CDR3 reads CASSPVSSGKETQYF. For the CDR3, the DNA is TGTGCCAGCAGCCCGGTGTCTAGCGGAAAAGAGACCCAGTACTTC.

This clonotype appeared many times. The chain couples TRBV20-1 to TRBJ1-5; the match to TRBD1 covers 12 bases. CDR3 size: 15 residues. The junction had 4 bases not matched to a gene; V was cut back by 1 base and J by 6 bases. Per the germline V gene, CDR1 is DFQATT and CDR2 is SNEGSKA (reference sequence). Written as DNA, the CDR3 is TGCAGTGCTAGAGGGGGACAGGGGGCCAGTCAGCCCCAGCATTTT. This codes for CSARGGQGASQPQHF.

This clonotype has ten or more counts. The chain employs TRBV29-1 and TRBJ2-1; D is perhaps TRBD1 (6 bases). V was clipped by 2 bases and J by 1 base, with 15 bases between them. This CDR3 is built from 16 residues. CDR1 is SQVTM, CDR2 ANQGSEA, per germline. The CDR3 nucleotides are TGCAGCGTTGAAATACGGCCCACAGGGTCCTACAATGAGCAGTTCTTC. Protein sequence: CSVEIRPTGSYNEQFF.

This clonotype was counted at least ten times. This rearrangement joins TRBV28 to TRBJ1-2; D not resolved. CDR1 is MDHEN and CDR2 is SYDVKM in the germline V gene. This CDR3 has 12 residues. Deletions cut 3 bases from V and 5 bases from J, with 7 bases between. The CDR3 reads CASSLSGYGYTF. As DNA, the CDR3 is TGTGCCAGCAGTTTGTCCGGATATGGCTACACCTTC.

This clonotype has ten or more counts. V and J are TRBV3-1 and TRBJ1-1, with a possible D match to TRBD1 (6 bases). The CDR3 loop spans 15 amino acids. CDR1 is LGHDT, CDR2 YNNKEL, per germline (reference sequence). Trimming cost V 4 bases and J 4 bases, with 16 bases left between them. The CDR3 region is CASSLGGGLRTEAFF. The CDR3 bases are TGTGCCAGCAGCCTGGGGGGGGGCTTACGCACTGAAGCTTTCTTT. The full variable domain, its missing parts supplied by reference TRBV3-1 and TRBJ1-1, is DTAVSQTPKYLVTQMGNDKSIKCEQNLGHDTMYWYKQDSKKFLKIMFSYNNKELIINETVPNRFSPKSPDKAHLNLHINSLELGDSAVYFCASSLGGGLRTEAFFGQGTRLTVV.